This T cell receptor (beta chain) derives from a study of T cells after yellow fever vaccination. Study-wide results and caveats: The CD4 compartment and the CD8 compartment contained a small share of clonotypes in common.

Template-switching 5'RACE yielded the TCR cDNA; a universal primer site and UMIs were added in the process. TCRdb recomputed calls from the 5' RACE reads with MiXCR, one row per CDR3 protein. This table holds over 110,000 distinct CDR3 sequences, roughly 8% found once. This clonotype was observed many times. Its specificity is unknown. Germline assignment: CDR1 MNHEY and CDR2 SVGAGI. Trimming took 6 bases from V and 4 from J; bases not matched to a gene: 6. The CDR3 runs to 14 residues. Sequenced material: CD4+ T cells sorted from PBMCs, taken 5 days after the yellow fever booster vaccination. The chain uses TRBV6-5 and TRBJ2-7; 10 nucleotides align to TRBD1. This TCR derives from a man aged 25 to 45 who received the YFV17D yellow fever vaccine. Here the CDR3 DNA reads TGTGCCAGCAGGCGGGGACAGGGGTCGTACGAGCAGTACTTC. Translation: CASRRGQGSYEQYF.